These 19 T cell receptor beta chains came from one sample sequenced in a study of cytomegalovirus exposure and HLA in healthy donors. The PCR ran on 60 Vbeta and 13 Jbeta primers. Profiling relied on immunoSEQ multiplex PCR, and the TCRdb table lists in-frame clones only, not all of them. The repertoire holds approximately 220,000 clones, with 65% to 80% as singletons. The sample was PBMCs. The receptors were gathered from a girl aged 2-10 years in good health and CMV-seronegative.

In this sample, this clone turned up a few times. CDR3 sequence: CASSRTGTVYGYTF. CDR3 DNA: TGTGCCAGCAGCCGTACAGGGACAGTCTATGGCTACACCTTC. This rearrangement joins TRBV6-1 to TRBJ1-2; 7 bases agree with TRBD1. Trimming at V came to 6 bases and at J to 4 bases, leaving 8 bases not matched to a gene. Germline-derived CDR1 and CDR2 are MNHNS and SASEGT. The CDR3 has 14 amino acids.

The chain has TRBV7-9 and TRBJ2-3, with 8 bases fitting TRBD1. Germline values: CDR1 SEHNR, CDR2 FQNEAQ (reference sequence). Trimming removed 5 bases from V and 4 bases from J; junction bases left unmatched: 11. The CDR3 consists of 16 residues. The CDR3: CASSASAGGLADTQYF. CDR3 nucleotides: TGTGCCAGCAGCGCGAGCGCAGGGGGCTTGGCAGATACGCAGTATTTT.

The genes are TRBV6-5 and TRBJ1-5; D ambiguous. The germline CDR1 and CDR2 sequences are MNHEY and SVGAGI. This CDR3 is built from 13 residues. V was shortened by 5 bases and J by 4 bases, with 9 bases between the two germline ends. CDR3 in DNA: TGTGCCAGCAGTGAACGGGGAAATCAGCCCCAGCATTTT. Translation: CASSERGNQPQHF.

This clone was found once. V usage is TRBV6-5 and J usage is TRBJ2-2; D is ambiguous. The CDR3 is made up of 14 amino acids. Germline assignment: CDR1 MNHEY and CDR2 SVGAGI. V was shortened by 5 bases and J by 2 bases, with 9 bases between the two germline ends. The CDR3 here is CASSAHLNTGELFF. CDR3 DNA sequence: TGTGCCAGCAGTGCACACCTTAACACCGGGGAGCTGTTTTTT.

The chain couples TRBV6-5 to TRBJ1-6; D gene unclear. The CDR3 has 16 amino acids. Trimming took off 1 base at V and 5 bases at J, with 12 bases between the two ends. The germline CDR1 and CDR2 sequences are MNHEY and SVGAGI. CDR3 DNA: TGTGCCAGCAGTTACTATCTAGTGAGGCATAATTCACCCCTCCACTTT. Protein: CASSYYLVRHNSPLHF.

The rearrangement links TRBV7-7 to TRBJ1-6, with 7 nucleotides matching TRBD1. Germline V lookup: CDR1 SSHAT, CDR2 FNYEAQ (reference sequence). The CDR3 runs 14 residues. V gave up 3 bases and J gave up 9 bases; unmatched junction bases: 5. CDR3 nucleotides: TGTGCCAGCAGCTTGACAGGGCAGGGTTCACCCCTCCACTTT. Protein sequence: CASSLTGQGSPLHF. Looking up the rest from reference TRBV7-7 and TRBJ1-6 gives the full variable domain: GAGVSQSPRYKVTKRGQDVTLRCDPISSHATLYWYQQALGQGPEFLTYFNYEAQPDKSGLPSDRFSAERPEGSISTLTIQRTEQRDSAMYRCASSLTGQGSPLHFGNGTRLTVT.

The genes are TRBV5-1 and TRBJ2-5; 14 nucleotides match TRBD2. After removal of 2 bases from V and 2 bases from J, the junction contained 8 bases not matched to a gene. The CDR3 runs 18 residues. Germline-derived CDR1 and CDR2 are SGHRS and YFSETQ. CDR3 DNA: TGCGCCAGCAGCTTAGGGGGACTAGCGGGGGTTTTACAAGAGACCCAGTACTTC. This translates into CASSLGGLAGVLQETQYF.

This clone is a singleton in its sample. The chain carries TRBV11-2 and TRBJ2-7; 7 nucleotides match TRBD2. From germline, CDR1 is SGHAT and CDR2 FQNNGV. The CDR3 length is 11 residues. V trimming: 7 bases; J trimming: 6 bases; junction bases outside the gene matches: 3. The CDR3 coding sequence is TGTGCCAGCAACTCGGGAGGCGAGCAGTACTTC. Its translation: CASNSGGEQYF.

The V gene is TRBV4-1, the J gene TRBJ2-3; TRBD2 matches at 8 bases. CDR1 and CDR2 from the germline V gene are MGHRA and YSYEKL. This CDR3 is built from 13 residues. V trimming: 4 bases; J trimming: 3 bases; junction bases outside the gene matches: 0. CDR3 sequence (DNA): TGCGCCAGCAGCCTAGCGGGGACAGATACGCAGTATTTT. It yields the protein CASSLAGTDTQYF.

This clone has just a few counts. The chain carries TRBV5-6 and TRBJ2-3; 7 bases are a match to TRBD2. Germline CDR1 is SGHDT and CDR2 is YYEEEE. This CDR3 contains 16 residues. Unmatched junction bases numbered 11, after V lost 3 bases and J lost 4 bases. For the CDR3, the DNA is TGTGCCAGCAGCTCCCTGACGGCGGGAGCATCAGATACGCAGTATTTT. It codes for CASSSLTAGASDTQYF.

This rearrangement joins TRBV11-2 to TRBJ2-1; the match to TRBD2 covers 9 bases. Germline V CDR1 and CDR2: SGHAT, FQNNGV. V lost 0 bases and J lost 5; bases outside the gene matches: 2. The CDR3 spans 15 residues. CDR3 in DNA: TGTGCCAGCAGCTTAGATAGCGGGAGAAACAATGAGCAGTTCTTC. It encodes CASSLDSGRNNEQFF.

This clone was seen more than once but under ten times. The rearrangement links TRBV18 to TRBJ2-1, with 7 bases aligning to TRBD2. With 3 bases clipped from V and 7 bases from J, the junction kept 6 bases outside the gene matches. The CDR3 covers 14 residues. The V gene's germline CDR1 is KGHSH and CDR2 LQKENI. CDR3 region: CASSPSQGGNEQFF. CDR3 nucleotides: TGTGCCAGCTCACCCAGTCAGGGAGGGAATGAGCAGTTCTTC.

The rearrangement joins TRBV5-1 to TRBJ1-1, with 7 bases identical to TRBD1. V was pared by 4 bases and J by 5 bases, with 11 bases of the junction left unmatched. CDR3 length: 15 residues. CDR1 and CDR2 (germline): SGHRS, YFSETQ. DNA of the CDR3: TGCGCCAGCAGCATGATCCAGGGGGGAGGTACTGAAGCTTTCTTT. This codes for CASSMIQGGGTEAFF.

The V and J genes are TRBV6-1 and TRBJ1-3, with 7 bases matching TRBD1. V lost 5 bases, J lost 6 bases, and 7 bases stayed unmatched. This CDR3 contains 14 residues. Germline-derived CDR1 and CDR2 are MNHNS and SASEGT. This chain's CDR3 is CASSKGAGLNTIYF. The DNA of the CDR3 is TGTGCCAGCAGTAAGGGGGCAGGGTTAAACACCATATATTTT.

The chain joins TRBV9 to TRBJ2-5; the D is unclear. The length of the CDR3 is 14 residues. Trimming pared 4 bases from V and 0 bases from J, leaving 10 bases between. The germline CDR1 and CDR2 sequences are SGDLS and YYNGEE. The CDR3 coding sequence is TGTGCCAGCAGCTCGTTTTCGTACCAAGAGACCCAGTACTTC. It translates to CASSSFSYQETQYF.

The rearrangement joins TRBV5-6 to TRBJ2-2; TRBD2 matches at 13 bases. Germline V lookup: CDR1 SGHDT, CDR2 YYEEEE. Unmatched junction bases numbered 5, after V lost 4 bases and J lost 5 bases. The CDR3 runs 16 residues. CDR3 nucleotides: TGTGCCAGCAGCAAGGGACTAGCGGGGAGAACCGGGGAGCTGTTTTTT. The encoded protein is CASSKGLAGRTGELFF.

The rearrangement joins TRBV7-2 to TRBJ2-2; maybe TRBD1 (6 bases). V lost 5 bases to trimming and J lost 6 bases, with 28 bases between them. The CDR3 runs to 19 residues. Looked up from germline, CDR1 is SGHTA and CDR2 is FQGNSA. The CDR3: CASSPGWGPSYQPSGELFF. CDR3 in DNA: TGTGCCAGCAGCCCGGGTTGGGGGCCCTCCTACCAGCCCTCCGGGGAGCTGTTTTTT. Variable domain in full (rest from reference TRBV7-2 and TRBJ2-2): GAGVSQSPSNKVTEKGKDVELRCDPISGHTALYWYRQSLGQGLEFLIYFQGNSAPDKSGLPSDRFSAERTGGSVSTLTIQRTQQEDSAVYLCASSPGWGPSYQPSGELFFGEGSRLTVL.

CDR3 amino acids: CASSFRNEKLFF. The CDR3 DNA reads TGTGCCAGCAGCTTCAGAAATGAAAAACTGTTTTTT. The chain couples TRBV7-9 to TRBJ1-4; D not resolved. Deletions cut 3 bases from V and 5 bases from J, with 4 bases between. Germline CDR1 is SEHNR and CDR2 is FQNEAQ (reference sequence). The CDR3 runs 12 residues.

The chain couples TRBV4-1 to TRBJ1-5; D might be TRBD1 (5 bases). The germline V and J ends were trimmed by 1 base and 3 bases, with 10 bases remaining between them. The CDR3 runs to 15 residues. Germline assignment: CDR1 MGHRA and CDR2 YSYEKL. The CDR3 DNA reads as TGCGCCAGCAGCCAAGGGGGACTGAACAATCAGCCCCAGCATTTT. This codes for CASSQGGLNNQPQHF.